A single T cell receptor (beta chain) is shown here with its context. This clonotype was counted a few times. It lacks a known antigen. Per-base quality was not reported, and no clone a single base away is much larger than it. This entry is derived from a study of CD8 T cells in ankylosing spondylitis (dated by TCRdb to about 2017). Turning to the overall study: T cell receptor beta repertoires were profiled in healthy donors and ankylosing spondylitis patients so that disease-linked TCR variants could be found. In total, the full study cohort was made up of about 110 healthy donors and about two dozen ankylosing spondylitis patients. Samples of peripheral blood were taken, and for ankylosing spondylitis patients, synovial fluid was collected as well.

Counted from cysteine to phenylalanine, this CDR3 has 12 amino acids. Of the read, only the CDR3 DNA is kept; its 36 bases are in frame from base 1. V lost 7 bases and J lost 2 bases; the stretch between them is 7 bases long. As encoded in the germline V gene (reference sequence), CDR1 is SEHNR while CDR2 is FQNEAQ. Study-level results and caveats: According to the report, matched synovial fluid samples from ankylosing spondylitis patients were significantly enriched for the disease-linked clones. Some motif variants had previously been reported in the synovial fluid and blood of reactive arthritis patients, which suggests shared mechanisms of disease initiation. Blood from ankylosing spondylitis patients appeared to be characterized by a TCR beta motif made up of about 8 highly homologous amino acid variants. In peripheral blood, the disease-linked clones were found at relatively low frequencies and had a CD8+ phenotype.

Data came from an Illumina HiSeq 2500. Quantitative 5'-RACE with molecular barcodes was used to prepare TCR beta libraries. In the original analysis: A new computational method, built on a probabilistic model of VDJ rearrangement, was used to identify disease-linked TCR variants. The raw public data were reprocessed by TCRdb itself: fastp quality trimming at Q25, MiXCR clonotype calling, in-frame beta chains only. Entries that share a CDR3 protein sequence are merged under the most common genes and DNA. These V and J calls rely on TCRdb rather than the paper's analysis. The sample table contains 200,000 to 300,000 distinct CDR3 sequences; only one count was recorded for 9.5% to 12% of them. Clones ranked in the top ten supply approximately 6.6% of the sample.

The specimen was blood, either unsorted or a sorted T cell fraction (not recorded which). The rearranged segments are TRBV7-9 and TRBJ2-3; the D gene is not confidently resolved. This receptor was identified in a male donor with ankylosing spondylitis or in good health (not recorded which). The DNA sequence is TGTGCCAGCACCCCAGACACAGATACGCAGTATTTT. This is translated as CASTPDTDTQYF.